These 18 T cell receptor beta chains originate from one sample sequenced in a study of CD4 T cells in relation to SARS-CoV-2 and coronaviruses. CD4+ T cells from unexposed donors were obtained before the COVID-19 pandemic (2011-2018). This table comes from immunoSEQ multiplex PCR, and its TCRdb copy is limited to in-frame clones, with some not included. The table includes 55,000 to 70,000 clones, just over 90% detected once. The sequenced material came from naive CD4+ T cells from PBMCs. Noted subset: naive CD4+ T cells isolated by negative enrichment. Source of these receptors: a human donor in good health.

The rearrangement links TRBV2 to TRBJ1-6; D not resolved. The CDR3 runs to 17 residues. V shed 6 bases and J shed 5 bases, with 20 bases lying between them. Looked up from germline, CDR1 is SNHLY and CDR2 is FYNNEI. CDR3 region: CASSRGRVPSNNSPLHF. For the CDR3, the DNA is TGTGCCAGCAGCCGAGGGAGGGTCCCCTCAAATAATTCACCCCTCCACTTT.

The V call is TRBV2, the J call TRBJ1-4; unclear D gene. The CDR3 is made up of 14 amino acids. Trimming cost V 3 bases and J 5 bases, with 10 bases left between them. Germline CDR1 is SNHLY and CDR2 is FYNNEI. The CDR3 sequence is CASSDGLGNEKLFF. The CDR3 DNA reads as TGTGCCAGCAGTGACGGCCTCGGGAATGAAAAACTGTTTTTT.

This chain joins TRBV19 and TRBJ1-1, with TRBD1 matching over 9 bases. Germline CDR1 is LNHDA and CDR2 is SQIVND (reference sequence). This CDR3 region has 16 residues. J lost 0 bases, V lost 6 bases, and 8 bases had no gene match. This CDR3 is CASRLDRGTMNTEAFF. CDR3 DNA: TGTGCCAGTAGACTAGACAGGGGGACTATGAACACTGAAGCTTTCTTT.

V gene TRBV18 combines with J gene TRBJ1-2; 7 positions match TRBD1. After removal of 4 bases from V and 4 bases from J, the junction contained 12 bases not matched to a gene. Per the germline V gene, CDR1 is KGHSH and CDR2 is LQKENI. The CDR3 spans 16 residues. This chain's CDR3 is CASSLTGLEVGYGYTF. In DNA, the CDR3 is TGTGCCAGCTCACTGACAGGGCTGGAAGTTGGCTATGGCTACACCTTC.

The chain employs TRBV19 and TRBJ1-1; 9 bases align to TRBD1. The V segment lost 4 bases and the J segment 4 bases; nucleotides outside the gene matches: 4. The CDR3 is made up of 14 amino acids. CDR1 is LNHDA and CDR2 is SQIVND in the germline V gene (reference sequence). CDR3 protein: CASSTRQGGTEAFF. The CDR3 bases are TGTGCCAGTAGTACCCGACAGGGGGGCACTGAAGCTTTCTTT.

DNA for the CDR3: TGCGCCAGCAGCTTGGCCAGAGGCGGGGGGGTAAGCAATGAGCAGTTCTTC. It is translated as CASSLARGGGVSNEQFF. The gene calls are TRBV5-1 and TRBJ2-1; TRBD2 aligns across 9 bases. This CDR3 has 17 amino acids. Per germline, CDR1 SGHRS and CDR2 YFSETQ. The ends lost 0 bases at V and 6 bases at J; junction bases unmatched: 10.

The V call is TRBV24-1, the J call TRBJ2-1, with a tentative D call TRBD1 (5 bases). Trimming took off 3 bases at V and 2 bases at J, with 10 bases between the two ends. Germline values: CDR1 KGHDR, CDR2 SFDVKD. CDR3 length: 15 residues. The CDR3 DNA reads as TGTGCCACCAGTGATGTAAGGGGTCCCTACAATGAGCAGTTCTTC. Translating it yields CATSDVRGPYNEQFF.

The chain employs TRBV3-1 (or the pseudogene TRBV3-2) and TRBJ2-1; D remains ambiguous. The CDR3 is 10 residues long. The V gene lost 8 bases and the J gene lost 6 bases, with 5 bases spanning the gap. CDR1 and CDR2 (germline): LGHDT, YNNKEL (reference sequence). The CDR3 loop reads CASGVNEQFF. The CDR3 coding sequence is TGTGCCAGCGGCGTCAATGAGCAGTTCTTC.

This chain joins TRBV2 and TRBJ1-4, with a tentative D call TRBD1 (6 bases). CDR1 and CDR2 from the germline V gene are SNHLY and FYNNEI. Trimming shortened V by 2 bases and J by 8 bases, and 12 bases separated the two germline ends. The CDR3 consists of 14 residues. The CDR3 DNA reads as TGTGCCAGCAGTGAAACAGGGCGTAACGAAAAACTGTTTTTT. Amino acids: CASSETGRNEKLFF.

This rearrangement joins TRBV28 to TRBJ1-1; D perhaps matches TRBD1 (6 bases). The CDR3 is made up of 14 amino acids. The V end lost 5 bases, the J end lost 5 bases, and 15 bases lay between the germline ends. Germline loops: CDR1 MDHEN, CDR2 SYDVKM. The CDR3 here is CASSQGTRGTEAFF. CDR3 DNA sequence: TGTGCCAGCAGTCAAGGGACAAGAGGAACTGAAGCTTTCTTT.

V usage is TRBV5-1 and J usage is TRBJ1-1; TRBD1 might be the D (5 bases). This CDR3 is 16 amino acids long. CDR1 and CDR2 from the germline V gene are SGHRS and YFSETQ. Between the trimmed V and J ends, which lost 4 bases and 0 bases, there was a span of 16 bases. This CDR3 is CASSLVPWGLNTEAFF. The CDR3 bases are TGCGCCAGCAGCCTTGTCCCATGGGGGTTGAACACTGAAGCTTTCTTT.

V usage is TRBV5-1 and J usage is TRBJ1-2; TRBD1 aligns across 8 bases. Losses at the gene ends were 0 bases for V and 6 bases for J; bases not matched to a gene: 4. The length of the CDR3 is 14 residues. Germline V gene data show CDR1 as SGHRS and CDR2 as YFSETQ. As DNA, the CDR3 is TGCGCCAGCAGCTTGGACGCGACAGGGGATGGCTACACCTTC. Its translation: CASSLDATGDGYTF.

The chain's CDR3 is CASSSAAGPQHF. CDR3 DNA sequence: TGTGCCAGCAGCTCCGCGGCTGGTCCCCAGCATTTT. The chain is built from TRBV7-9 and TRBJ1-5; D remains unclear. Trimming shortened V by 4 bases and J by 10 bases, and 11 bases separated the two germline ends. The V gene's germline CDR1 is SEHNR and CDR2 FQNEAQ (reference sequence). The CDR3 has 12 residues.

V gene TRBV7-9 combines with J gene TRBJ1-5, with 9 bases fitting TRBD1. This CDR3 region has 14 residues. The germline V gene has CDR1 SEHNR and CDR2 FQNEAQ (reference sequence). Unmatched junction bases numbered 4, after V lost 5 bases and J lost 5 bases. This CDR3 is CASSRGQGDQPQHF. CDR3 in DNA: TGTGCCAGCAGCCGGGGACAGGGTGATCAGCCCCAGCATTTT.

The chain carries TRBV10-3 and TRBJ2-1; TRBD1 agrees at 9 bases. The CDR3 is made up of 14 amino acids. Unmatched junction bases numbered 5, after V lost 6 bases and J lost 5 bases. Germline CDR1 and CDR2: ENHRY and SYGVKD. The CDR3 is CAIRLQGANNEQFF. CDR3 in DNA: TGTGCCATCAGGCTACAGGGGGCGAACAATGAGCAGTTCTTC.

The chain employs TRBV5-1 and TRBJ2-3; 11 positions agree with TRBD2. The germline V gene has CDR1 SGHRS and CDR2 YFSETQ. The CDR3 consists of 17 residues. J lost 5 bases, V lost 4 bases, and 12 bases had no gene match. CDR3 nucleotide sequence: TGCGCCAGCAGCCGAACCCCTTTAGCGGGAGGGATAGATACGCAGTATTTT. This gives the protein CASSRTPLAGGIDTQYF.

V is TRBV24-1 and J is TRBJ2-5; D call uncertain. The CDR3 loop spans 12 amino acids. Trimming cost V 1 base and J 9 bases, with 8 bases left between them. CDR1 KGHDR and CDR2 SFDVKD come from the germline V gene. The CDR3 DNA sequence: TGTGCCACCAGTGATTTACGTGGGGCCCAGTACTTC. It encodes CATSDLRGAQYF.

The chain combines TRBV3-1 (or the pseudogene TRBV3-2) with TRBJ2-7; D uncertain. The CDR3 spans 14 residues. V lost 0 bases, J lost 6 bases, and 12 bases lay in between. The germline gives CDR1 LGHDT, CDR2 YNNKEL (reference sequence). CDR3 in amino acids: CASSQDNSASEQYF. For the CDR3, the DNA is TGTGCCAGCAGCCAAGATAATAGTGCGAGCGAGCAGTACTTC.